This TCR beta chain comes out of a study of cytomegalovirus exposure and HLA in healthy donors. Study-level findings and limits: The listing of approximately 160 TCR beta chains classed them as cytomegalovirus-associated. Many donors carried some public TCRs, although rarity characterized most TCR sequences.

PCR primers comprised 60 Vbeta and 13 Jbeta primers. Generated by immunoSEQ multiplex PCR, the TCRdb table keeps only in-frame clones and is missing some. Of about 150,000 clones detected, 84% appear once; the ten largest clones hold roughly 2.7%. Comment on this clone: Its antigen is as yet unknown.

The sample comprised PBMCs. This TCR came from a boy aged 2 to 10 in good health and CMV-seronegative.

The CDR3 nucleotides are TGCGCCAGCAGCTTGGCGGGAACCGGGGAGCTGTTTTTT. Amino acid sequence: CASSLAGTGELFF. The rearrangement links TRBV5-1 to TRBJ2-2, with D perhaps matching TRBD2 (5 bases). Germline loops: CDR1 SGHRS, CDR2 YFSETQ. Trimming pared 0 bases from V and 5 bases from J, leaving 5 bases between. The CDR3 totals 13 residues.